This T cell receptor beta chain derives from a study of shared T cell receptors in the human thymus (dated by TCRdb to about 2021). Regarding the study in general: The study examined how self-reactive, shared T-cell receptor alpha chains are generated in the human thymus.

The method was the immunoSEQ multiplex PCR assay. Entries here come from immuneACCESS through TCRdb and include only in-frame sequences with V and J called. Some clones fail to appear in such tables; in the studies checked, an unresolved V gene covers under half of the shortfall, and the cause of the remainder is unknown. The sample contains roughly 560,000 clones, about four fifths of them found a single time. The ten largest account for around 0.013% of the sample. From cysteine to phenylalanine, the CDR3 is 16 amino acids long. Only the CDR3 DNA is retained, 48 bases long and in frame from the first base. CDR1 SGDLS and CDR2 YYNGEE are derived from the germline V gene. V has 3 bases trimmed and J has 3 bases trimmed; junction bases matching no gene number 9. On this clone: The specificity of this receptor is unknown. Within one base of it there is no much larger clone, and no base qualities were kept.

A further study also used this sample, focusing on human thymus T cells. As the second paper documents: Immunologically healthy infants undergoing open corrective cardiac surgery for congenital heart defects in Finland were used as donors. Thymus tissue was collected as surgical resects that were removed during corrective cardiac surgery. Biased V and J gene segment usage appeared to be present in both thymic and peripheral blood repertoires. According to the related research, thymic TCR repertoires were highly overlapping among unrelated individuals. TCR alpha and beta repertoires from fewer than ten infant thymus samples and a few related peripheral blood samples were characterized in the study. Donor ages ranged from about 7 to 250 days, and the cohort comprised six or seven male and two female infants. After being mechanically released from the tissue, thymocytes were kept at -70 degrees C in pellets of about 8.5-32 million cells. A QIAsymphony instrument was used to extract genomic DNA from frozen cell pellets. The immunoSEQ multiplex PCR assay was used to amplify the TCRB and TCRAD loci from a standardized quantity of quality-controlled genomic DNA. Amplicons spanned the V(D)J region at a length sufficient to cover the CDR3 and identify V and J genes. Through the commercial immunoSEQ service, the amplicons were sequenced on an Illumina platform. Primer bias and sequencing errors were corrected using previously described methods, and TCRAD and TCRB definitions followed the IMGT database. The repertoires were analysed using immunoSEQ Analyzer 3.0 and VDJTools for basic statistics, V/J segment usage, diversity estimates, rarefaction and pairwise overlap. Chao1, ChaoE, Efron-Thisted, Shannon and inverse Simpson indices were used to estimate diversity, which was also estimated on datasets down-sampled to the smallest sample. Repertoire overlap was assessed by strict matching of CDR3 nucleotide sequence, V gene and J gene, and clustering was done by Jaccard-based multidimensional scaling. Thymus samples yielded on average roughly 800,000 unique TCRB clonotypes, compared with 80,000 to 85,000 from blood samples.

The chain is assembled from TRBV9 and TRBJ2-7; 10 bases in the middle match TRBD2. The sample comprised thymocytes. The TCR comes from a boy younger than two with a congenital heart defect. Donor details come from another sample of the same person, matched by shared clones. The CDR3 reads as follows: CASSGGSSSGGYEQYF. At the DNA level, the sequence is TGTGCCAGCAGCGGCGGATCATCTAGCGGGGGCTACGAGCAGTACTTC. Beyond the CDR3, the reference TRBV9 and TRBJ2-7 genes provide the residues; the full variable domain reads: DSGVTQTPKHLITATGQRVTLRCSPRSGDLSVYWYQQSLDQGLQFLIQYYNGEERAKGNILERFSAQQFPDLHSELNLSSLELGDSALYFCASSGGSSSGGYEQYFGPGTRLTVT.